The 7 T cell receptor beta chains below all came from one sample that was sequenced in a study of cytomegalovirus exposure and HLA in healthy donors. In the PCR, 60 Vbeta and 13 Jbeta primers were used. TCRdb's copy holds only in-frame clones and misses some; the assay was immunoSEQ multiplex PCR. Among around 120,000 clones listed, roughly 80% were seen once. Sequencing used PBMCs. The receptors derive from a boy between 10 and 17 years old in good health and CMV-seronegative.

This chain uses TRBV7-9 with TRBJ2-5, with D maybe TRBD2 (7 bases). Germline V gives CDR1 SEHNR, CDR2 FQNEAQ (reference sequence). The V end lost 7 bases, the J end lost 2 bases, and 17 bases lay between the germline ends. The CDR3 has 15 residues. The CDR3 nucleotides read TGTGCCAGCACCTTGATGGGGGGGCTGCAAGAGACCCAGTACTTC. Its translation is CASTLMGGLQETQYF.

V usage is TRBV6-1 and J usage is TRBJ2-1; D is ambiguous. Trimming removed 3 bases from V and 0 bases from J, with 9 bases in between. This CDR3 region has 15 residues. Per the germline V gene, CDR1 is MNHNS and CDR2 is SASEGT. The CDR3 loop reads CASSDRSSSYNEQFF. The CDR3 DNA sequence: TGTGCCAGCAGTGATCGGAGCAGCTCCTACAATGAGCAGTTCTTC.

The chain links TRBV30 to TRBJ2-5, with TRBD2 identical over 11 bases. Trimming cost V 0 bases and J 5 bases; bases outside gene matches: 2. The length of the CDR3 is 14 residues. Germline CDR1 GTSNPN, CDR2 SVGIG (reference sequence). Here the CDR3 DNA reads TGTGCCTGGAGTGTAGGGACTAGCGGTGAGACCCAGTACTTC. Translated, it gives CAWSVGTSGETQYF. Variable domain in full (rest from reference TRBV30 and TRBJ2-5): SQTIHQWPATLVQPVGSPLSLECTVEGTSNPNLYWYRQAAGRGLQLLFYSVGIGQISSEVPQNLSASRPQDRQFILSSKKLLLSDSGFYLCAWSVGTSGETQYFGPGTRLLVL.

The V call is TRBV11-3, the J call TRBJ2-7; D remains ambiguous. The V and J ends lost 0 bases and 4 bases respectively, with 16 bases between them. CDR1 is SGHNT and CDR2 is YENEEA in the germline V gene. The CDR3 sequence is 16 residues long. The CDR3: CASSLDPGGAIYEQYF. The DNA of the CDR3 is TGTGCCAGCAGCTTAGATCCTGGCGGAGCTATATACGAGCAGTACTTC. Looking up the rest from reference TRBV11-3 and TRBJ2-7 gives the full variable domain: EAGVVQSPRYKIIEKKQPVAFWCNPISGHNTLYWYLQNLGQGPELLIRYENEEAVDDSQLPKDRFSAERLKGVDSTLKIQPAELGDSAVYLCASSLDPGGAIYEQYFGPGTRLTVT.

The chain has TRBV4-1 and TRBJ2-7; D is perhaps TRBD1 (6 bases). This CDR3 region has 14 residues. V was pared by 3 bases and J by 1 base, with 10 bases between. Germline V gives CDR1 MGHRA, CDR2 YSYEKL. The CDR3 DNA reads TGCGCCAGCAGCCAGGTTGGACAGTCCTACGAGCAGTACTTC. It encodes CASSQVGQSYEQYF.

V and J are TRBV30 and TRBJ1-6, with D possibly being TRBD1 (5 bases). From germline, CDR1 is GTSNPN and CDR2 SVGIG (reference sequence). The V gene lost 7 bases and the J gene lost 7 bases, with 11 bases spanning the gap. CDR3 length equals 12 residues. CDR3 residues: CAYTGGNSPLHF. CDR3 in DNA: TGTGCCTATACAGGAGGGAATTCACCCCTCCACTTT.

The chain couples TRBV6-1 to TRBJ2-6; TRBD2 agrees at 11 bases. CDR1 is MNHNS and CDR2 is SASEGT in the germline V gene. The CDR3 covers 15 residues. With V trimmed by 6 bases and J by 2 bases, 0 bases remained unmatched. CDR3 DNA sequence: TGTGCCAGCAGACTAGCGGGAGCTGGGGCCAACGTCCTGACTTTC. Translating it yields CASRLAGAGANVLTF.